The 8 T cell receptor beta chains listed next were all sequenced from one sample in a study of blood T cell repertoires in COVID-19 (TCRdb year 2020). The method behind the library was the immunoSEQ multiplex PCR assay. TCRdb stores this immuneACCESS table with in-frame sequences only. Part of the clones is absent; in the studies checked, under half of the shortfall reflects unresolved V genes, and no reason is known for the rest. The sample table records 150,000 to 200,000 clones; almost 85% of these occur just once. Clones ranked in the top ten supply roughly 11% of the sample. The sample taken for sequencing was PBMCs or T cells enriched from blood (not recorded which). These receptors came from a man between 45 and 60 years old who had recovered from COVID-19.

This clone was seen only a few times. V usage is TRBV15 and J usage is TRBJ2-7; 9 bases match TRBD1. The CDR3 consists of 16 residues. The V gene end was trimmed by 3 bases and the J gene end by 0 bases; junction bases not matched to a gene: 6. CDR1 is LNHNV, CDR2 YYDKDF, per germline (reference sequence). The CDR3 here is CATSSWGTGSSYEQYF. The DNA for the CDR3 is TGTGCCACCAGCAGTTGGGGGACAGGGAGCTCCTACGAGCAGTACTTC.

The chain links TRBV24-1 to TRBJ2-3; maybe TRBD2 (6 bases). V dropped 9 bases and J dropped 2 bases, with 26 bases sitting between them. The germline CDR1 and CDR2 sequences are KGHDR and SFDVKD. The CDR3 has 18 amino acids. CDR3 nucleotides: TGTGCCACCTCCGCGGGACCAACCGAGAGGCTCGACACAGATACGCAGTATTTT. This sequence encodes CATSAGPTERLDTDTQYF.

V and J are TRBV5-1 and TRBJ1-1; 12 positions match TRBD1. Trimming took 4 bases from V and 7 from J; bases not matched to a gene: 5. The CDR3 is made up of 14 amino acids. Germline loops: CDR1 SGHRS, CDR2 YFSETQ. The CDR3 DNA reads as TGCGCCAGCAGCCGGGGACAGGGGGCGATTGAAGCTTTCTTT. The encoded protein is CASSRGQGAIEAFF.

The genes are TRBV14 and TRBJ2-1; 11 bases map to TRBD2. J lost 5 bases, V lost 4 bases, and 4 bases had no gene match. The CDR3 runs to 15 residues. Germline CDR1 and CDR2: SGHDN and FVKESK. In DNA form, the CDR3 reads TGTGCCAGCAGCCCTCGACTAGCGGGGAACAATGAGCAGTTCTTC. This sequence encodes CASSPRLAGNNEQFF.

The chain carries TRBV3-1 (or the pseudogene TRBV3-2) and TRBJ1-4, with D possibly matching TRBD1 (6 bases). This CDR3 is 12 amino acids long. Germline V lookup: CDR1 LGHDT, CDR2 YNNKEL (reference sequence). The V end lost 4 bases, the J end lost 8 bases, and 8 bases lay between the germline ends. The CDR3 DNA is TGTGCCAGCAGCCCGGGGGGCGAAAAACTGTTTTTT. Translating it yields CASSPGGEKLFF.

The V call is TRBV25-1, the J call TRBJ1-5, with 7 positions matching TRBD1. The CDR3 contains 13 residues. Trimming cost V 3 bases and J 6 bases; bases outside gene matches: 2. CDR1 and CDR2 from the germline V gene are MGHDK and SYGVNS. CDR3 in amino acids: CASSEGQSQPQHF. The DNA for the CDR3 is TGTGCCAGCAGTGAGGGACAGAGTCAGCCCCAGCATTTT.

CDR3 sequence reads: CASSSSRGGSGGYTF. In nucleotides, the CDR3 is TGTGCCAGCAGTTCTTCCCGGGGGGGATCGGGTGGCTACACCTTC. This chain joins TRBV6-5 and TRBJ1-2; maybe TRBD1 (5 bases). V gave up 4 bases and J gave up 7 bases, with 19 bases separating them. CDR3 length: 15 residues. The germline gives CDR1 MNHEY, CDR2 SVGAGI.

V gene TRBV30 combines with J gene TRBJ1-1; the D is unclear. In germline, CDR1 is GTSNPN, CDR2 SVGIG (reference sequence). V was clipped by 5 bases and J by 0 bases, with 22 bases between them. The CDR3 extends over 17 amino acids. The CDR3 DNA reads TGTGCCTGGGATACGGGAGGACTTCTAATCATGAACACTGAAGCTTTCTTT. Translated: CAWDTGGLLIMNTEAFF.